In its sample, the clone carrying this T cell receptor (beta chain) was seen a few times. The antigen remains undetermined. These data come from a study of spatial heterogeneity in lung cancer. Study results and caveats: Follow-up blood showed ubiquitous expanded tumor TCRs less than blood at resection did.

TCRdb independently ran MiXCR on the 5' RACE reads; one entry per CDR3 protein. The sample includes some 3,000 distinct CDR3 sequences, 25% to 35% of them seen just once. Described time point: sample taken at primary tumor resection. Extraction of whole RNA from tumor, nontumor lung or frozen PBMC preceded unsorted sequencing. Trimming cost V 0 bases and J 13 bases, with 10 bases left between them. CDR3 length equals 13 residues. The V gene's germline CDR1 is KGHSH and CDR2 LQKENI. The receptor was derived from a male donor with early-stage non-small cell lung cancer. J is TRBJ1-6 and V is TRBV18; no clear D gene. The sample was PBMCs, taken at surgery. Written as DNA, the CDR3 is TGTGCCAGCTCACCACCCACGGGTTATCCCCTCCACTTT. Its translation: CASSPPTGYPLHF.